The T cell receptor beta chain described here comes from a study of shared T cell receptors in the human thymus. This table comes from immunoSEQ multiplex PCR, and its TCRdb copy is limited to in-frame clones, with some not included. The table records 550,000 to 800,000 clones, around 85% of them present only once. CDR1 is SGHAT, CDR2 FQNNGV, per germline. The CDR3 length is 17 residues. The V and J ends lost 0 bases and 4 bases, in that order; junction bases with no gene match: 5. The data also belong to a second study, concerning human thymus T cells.

Sequenced input: thymocytes. This sequence was found in a girl less than two years old with a congenital heart defect. The chain carries TRBV11-2 and TRBJ2-2; TRBD2 matches 10 bases. This CDR3 reads CASSLDTASGSTGELFF. The CDR3 region has the DNA TGTGCCAGCAGCTTAGATACGGCTAGCGGGAGCACCGGGGAGCTGTTTTTT.